These 5 T cell receptor beta chains share one sample of origin, sequenced in a study of cytomegalovirus exposure and HLA in healthy donors. PCR involved 60 Vbeta and 13 Jbeta primers. Clones were sequenced by immunoSEQ multiplex PCR, and TCRdb holds only the in-frame ones, with some missing. The sample has tens of thousands of clones. Sequenced input: PBMCs. These receptors were collected from a woman in her fifties or sixties in good health and CMV-seropositive.

The chain carries TRBV28 and TRBJ2-7; 7 bases agree with TRBD2. Germline V gene data show CDR1 as MDHEN and CDR2 as SYDVKM. V shed 6 bases, J shed 5 bases, and the junction held 13 bases outside the gene matches. The CDR3 sequence is 15 residues long. The CDR3 region is CASRPSGGSGHEQYF. CDR3 bases: TGTGCCAGCAGACCATCCGGGGGGAGTGGCCACGAGCAGTACTTC.

This chain connects TRBV10-2 to TRBJ1-1; 9 bases fit TRBD1. Looked up from germline, CDR1 is WSHSY and CDR2 is SAAADI. CDR3 length equals 16 residues. V lost 8 bases and J lost 1; bases outside the gene matches: 11. The CDR3 DNA reads as TGCGCCAGCTTTTATTCGGACAGGGGACCGAACACTGAAGCTTTCTTT. Its protein product is CASFYSDRGPNTEAFF.

The chain employs TRBV2 and TRBJ2-2, with 9 nucleotides matching TRBD1. Per germline, CDR1 SNHLY and CDR2 FYNNEI. CDR3 length equals 16 residues. The trim removed 5 bases at V and 4 bases at J, leaving 8 bases unmatched. The CDR3 sequence is CASSLQGARITGELFF. The CDR3 DNA reads TGTGCCAGCAGTCTACAGGGGGCGCGGATCACCGGGGAGCTGTTTTTT.

This chain links TRBV2 with TRBJ1-6; D not certain. Between the trimmed V and J ends, which lost 6 bases and 7 bases, there was a span of 10 bases. Germline V gene lookup returns CDR1 SNHLY and CDR2 FYNNEI. The length of the CDR3 is 13 residues. CDR3 in DNA: TGTGCCAGCAGATATAACAAGAATTCACCCCTCCACTTT. It yields the protein CASRYNKNSPLHF. The complete variable domain, with remaining parts taken from reference TRBV2 and TRBJ1-6, reads EPEVTQTPSHQVTQMGQEVILRCVPISNHLYFYWYRQILGQKVEFLVSFYNNEISEKSEIFDDQFSVERPDGSNFTLKIRSTKLEDSAMYFCASRYNKNSPLHFGNGTRLTVT.

In nucleotides, the CDR3 is TGTGCCAGCAGCCCGACAGCCACCGCCTACAATGAGCAGTTCTTC. Protein product: CASSPTATAYNEQFF. The V call is TRBV4-2, the J call TRBJ2-1; perhaps TRBD1 as D (5 bases). Germline CDR1 and CDR2: LGHNA and YNFKEQ. The CDR3 loop spans 15 amino acids. Trimming left V 4 bases short and J 2 bases short, with 12 bases between.